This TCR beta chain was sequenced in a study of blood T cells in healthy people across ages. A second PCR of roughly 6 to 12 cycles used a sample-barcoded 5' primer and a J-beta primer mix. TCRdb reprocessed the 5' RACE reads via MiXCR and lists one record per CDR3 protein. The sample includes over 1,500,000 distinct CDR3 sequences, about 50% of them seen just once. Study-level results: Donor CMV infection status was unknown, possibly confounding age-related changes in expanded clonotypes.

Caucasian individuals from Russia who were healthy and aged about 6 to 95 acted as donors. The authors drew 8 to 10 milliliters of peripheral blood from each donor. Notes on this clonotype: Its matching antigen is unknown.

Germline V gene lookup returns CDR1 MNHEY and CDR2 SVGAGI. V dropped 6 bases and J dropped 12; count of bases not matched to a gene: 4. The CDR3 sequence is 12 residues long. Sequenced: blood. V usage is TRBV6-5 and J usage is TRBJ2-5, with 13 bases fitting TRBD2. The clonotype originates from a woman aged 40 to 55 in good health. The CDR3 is CASSGLAGVEYF. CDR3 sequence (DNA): TGTGCCAGCAGCGGACTAGCGGGGGTCGAGTACTTC.